This T cell receptor beta chain was retrieved from a study of OX40 agonist ivuxolimab in advanced cancers. Study results and limitations: Clonal expansion by week 6 occurred in CD4+ and CD8+ blood T cells (at 0.1 to 3.0 mg/kg). Antigen specificity remained undetermined for the expanded peripheral T cells.

Per germline, CDR1 SGHRS and CDR2 YFSETQ. Trimming stripped 7 bases from V and 0 bases from J, with 10 bases between. The CDR3 is made up of 14 amino acids. Profiled with immunoSEQ multiplex PCR; TCRdb holds only in-frame clones, not every one. The sample yields 20,000 to 30,000 clones, roughly three quarters seen once. A note on this clone: Its target is not known.

The sample consisted of CD4+ or CD8+ T cells sorted from blood, taken in a trial of the OX40 agonist ivuxolimab. The rearrangement uses TRBV5-1 and TRBJ2-2; D call uncertain. This clonotype was obtained from an adult with an advanced solid tumor such as melanoma, head and neck, liver or kidney cancer. CDR3 in amino acids: CASQTSPNTGELFF. The CDR3 DNA is TGCGCCAGCCAGACCAGCCCGAACACCGGGGAGCTGTTTTTT.